This is a list of T cell receptor beta chains from one sample in a study of Graves' ophthalmopathy and Graves' hyperthyroidism. TCRdb called the multiplex PCR reads again in MiXCR, with one record for every CDR3 protein. The repertoire includes around 340,000 distinct CDR3 sequences, under 20% of them detected once, and roughly an eighth sits in the top ten. The sample consisted of peripheral blood. The receptors stem from an adult man with Graves' ophthalmopathy. Both conserved end residues are part of each CDR3. D genes are given only for firm matches. Size is stated for part of the rows, as once, few or many counts, or as a class when the clone is expanded.

V gene	clone size	J gene	D gene	CDR3 protein	CDR3 DNA
TRBV24-1	many	TRBJ1-1	TRBD1	CATSDGLKGQGNTEAFF	TGTGCCACCAGTGATGGACTAAAAGGACAGGGCAACACTGAAGCTTTCTTT
TRBV19	many	TRBJ1-3	TRBD1	CASTQQGSSGNTIYF	TGTGCCAGTACCCAACAGGGGAGCTCTGGAAACACCATATATTTT
TRBV29-1	many	TRBJ2-5	.	CSATRQGPETQYF	TGCAGCGCAACGAGGCAGGGGCCGGAGACCCAGTACTTC
TRBV6-2/TRBV6-3	many	TRBJ2-5	TRBD2	CASSQQAGGQETQYF	TGTGCCAGCAGTCAACAAGCGGGGGGACAAGAGACCCAGTACTTC
TRBV3-1	many	TRBJ2-5	TRBD2	CASSKTSGGETQYF	TGTGCCAGCAGCAAGACTAGCGGCGGGGAGACCCAGTACTTC
TRBV3-1	many	TRBJ1-2	.	CASSQDWVLSGYTF	TGTGCCAGCAGCCAAGATTGGGTTTTGAGTGGCTACACCTTC
TRBV12-3/TRBV12-4	many	TRBJ2-7	TRBD1	CASGRQGVIDEQYF	TGTGCCAGCGGAAGACAGGGAGTCATCGACGAGCAGTACTTC
TRBV5-6	few	TRBJ1-5	TRBD1	CASSLGGRDSQPQHF	TGTGCCAGCAGCTTGGGGGGCCGGGACAGTCAGCCCCAGCATTTT
TRBV7-9	many	TRBJ1-6	.	CASSSHAARESPLHF	TGTGCCAGCAGCTCTCACGCGGCGAGGGAATCACCCCTCCACTTT
TRBV30	.	TRBJ2-7	TRBD1	CAWSVGQGRYEQYF	TGTGCCTGGAGTGTTGGACAGGGGCGCTACGAGCAGTACTTC
TRBV19	few	TRBJ1-2	TRBD1	CASSIGTGAGDGYTF	TGTGCCAGTAGTATCGGGACAGGGGCGGGTGATGGCTACACCTTC
TRBV5-1	many	TRBJ2-5	TRBD2	CASSLGASGRARETQYF	TGCGCCAGCAGCTTGGGGGCTAGCGGGAGGGCCCGAGAGACCCAGTACTTC
TRBV29-1	many	TRBJ2-5	TRBD2	CSVGGTSGAQETQYF	TGCAGCGTTGGGGGGACTAGCGGGGCCCAAGAGACCCAGTACTTC
TRBV20-1	.	TRBJ2-7	.	CSAGGTAYEQYF	TGCAGTGCCGGCGGGACAGCCTACGAGCAGTACTTC
TRBV19	once	TRBJ1-1	.	CASSMRAGSNTEAFF	TGTGCCAGTAGTATGAGGGCGGGGAGCAACACTGAAGCTTTCTTT
TRBV4-3	many	TRBJ1-5	.	CASSQDYGDSNQPQHF	TGCGCCAGCAGCCAAGATTACGGGGACAGCAATCAGCCCCAGCATTTT
TRBV7-2	many	TRBJ2-2	TRBD1	CASSPGTGRTGELFF	TGTGCCAGCAGCCCCGGGACAGGGCGGACCGGGGAGCTGTTTTTT
TRBV3-1	many	TRBJ2-5	.	CASSQGGWETQYF	TGTGCCAGCAGCCAAGGGGGGTGGGAGACCCAGTACTTC
TRBV20-1	.	TRBJ1-1	TRBD1	CSARSGSGGDPKASF	TGCAGTGCTAGAAGTGGATCAGGGGGCGACCCGAAAGCTTCCTTT
TRBV5-1	many	TRBJ1-1	.	CASSSQGKNTEAFF	TGCGCCAGCAGTAGCCAGGGGAAGAACACTGAAGCTTTCTTT
TRBV6-2/TRBV6-3	many	TRBJ1-5	TRBD1	CASRRSGTEHSNQPQHF	TGTGCCAGCAGACGCTCCGGGACAGAACATAGCAATCAGCCCCAGCATTTT
TRBV29-1	.	TRBJ1-5	.	CSVALTDSNQPQHF	TGCAGCGTCGCCTTGACCGATAGCAATCAGCCCCAGCATTTT
TRBV6-5	few	TRBJ2-7	.	CASSYSIGGGGYEQYF	TGTGCCAGCAGTTACTCGATTGGGGGAGGGGGCTACGAGCAGTACTTC
TRBV20-1	many	TRBJ2-7	.	CSAAGGGLLGEQYF	TGCAGTGCTGCAGGGGGGGGGCTTCTGGGCGAGCAGTACTTC
TRBV6-1	many	TRBJ1-5	.	CASSPGISNQPQHF	TGTGCCAGCAGTCCAGGAATTAGCAATCAGCCCCAGCATTTT
TRBV7-9	many	TRBJ1-1	.	CASSPDRLNTEAFF	TGCGCCAGCAGCCCCGACAGGCTGAACACTGAAGCTTTCTTT
TRBV20-1	many	TRBJ1-5	TRBD1	CSARRGGGGAGNQPQHF	TGCAGTGCTAGACGGGGGGGAGGGGGCGCGGGCAATCAGCCCCAGCATTTT
TRBV7-9	many	TRBJ2-5	.	CASSRHIGRTQETQYF	TGTGCCAGCAGCCGGCATATTGGACGGACCCAAGAGACCCAGTACTTC
TRBV20-1	many	TRBJ1-1	TRBD1	CSARMRGRGTEAFF	TGCAGTGCTAGAATGAGGGGGCGAGGAACTGAAGCTTTCTTT
TRBV4-1	many	TRBJ1-5	.	CASSQDRSLGPQHF	TGCGCCAGCAGCCAAGATCGGAGTTTGGGGCCCCAGCATTTT
TRBV30	.	TRBJ2-7	TRBD1	CAWGTDSKEQYF	TGTGCCTGGGGGACAGACTCTAAGGAGCAGTACTTC
TRBV28	many	TRBJ1-2	.	CASRKTIGQSNGYTF	TGTGCCAGCAGAAAGACCATCGGACAGTCGAATGGCTACACCTTC
TRBV5-1	many	TRBJ2-7	.	CASSFRSGNSYEQYF	TGCGCCAGCAGCTTTCGATCCGGAAATTCCTACGAGCAGTACTTC
TRBV30	many	TRBJ1-1	.	CAWRQGRDNTEAFF	TGTGCCTGGAGGCAGGGTAGGGACAACACTGAAGCTTTCTTT
TRBV6-1	many	TRBJ1-2	.	CASSEGRPEGYTF	TGTGCCAGCAGTGAGGGCAGACCAGAGGGCTACACCTTC
TRBV9	many	TRBJ2-5	TRBD2	CASSVVAGEVTQYF	TGTGCCAGCAGCGTAGTGGCGGGGGAAGTGACCCAGTACTTC